This T cell receptor (beta chain) was found in a study of CDR3 diversity in severe acne. This CDR3 is 13 amino acids long. CDR1 is MNHNY and CDR2 is SVGAGI in the germline V gene (reference sequence). With 5 bases removed from V and 6 bases from J, the gap between germline ends came to 13 bases. TCRdb called the PCR reads again in MiXCR, with one record for every CDR3 protein. This sample has under 100,000 distinct CDR3 sequences, with about 48% found just once. The V gene is TRBV6-6, the J gene TRBJ1-2; weak D call: TRBD1 (6 bases). Source material: blood. This sequence was found in a male donor in good health, serving as a control. As DNA, the CDR3 is TGTGCCAGCAGTGCTACAGGGTCGGATGGCTACACCTTC. Its protein product is CASSATGSDGYTF.